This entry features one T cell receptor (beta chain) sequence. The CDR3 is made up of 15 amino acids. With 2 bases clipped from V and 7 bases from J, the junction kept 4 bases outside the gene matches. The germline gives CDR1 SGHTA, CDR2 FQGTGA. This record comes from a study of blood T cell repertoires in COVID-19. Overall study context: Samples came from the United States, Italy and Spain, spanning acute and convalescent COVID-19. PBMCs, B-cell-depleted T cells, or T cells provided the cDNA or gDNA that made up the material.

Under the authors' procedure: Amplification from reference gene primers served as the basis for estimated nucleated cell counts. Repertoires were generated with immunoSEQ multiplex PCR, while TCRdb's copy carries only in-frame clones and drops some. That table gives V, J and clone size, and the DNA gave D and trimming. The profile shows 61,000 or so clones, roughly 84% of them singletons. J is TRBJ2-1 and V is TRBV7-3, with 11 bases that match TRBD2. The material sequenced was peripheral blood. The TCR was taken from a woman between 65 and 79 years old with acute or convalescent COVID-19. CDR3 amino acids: CASSLGLAGGNEQFF. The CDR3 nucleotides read TGTGCCAGCAGCTTAGGATTAGCGGGGGGGAATGAGCAGTTCTTC. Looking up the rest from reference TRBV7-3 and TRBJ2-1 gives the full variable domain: GAGVSQTPSNKVTEKGKYVELRCDPISGHTALYWYRQSLGQGPEFLIYFQGTGAADDSGLPNDRFFAVRPEGSVSTLKIQRTERGDSAVYLCASSLGLAGGNEQFFGPGTRLTVL.